This record covers a single TCR beta chain. Its antigen is undetermined. TCRdb keeps only in-frame clones here, not all; method: immunoSEQ multiplex PCR. The sample has about 86,000 clones, 88% seen once; the top ten hold about 0.27%. V lost 4 bases and J lost 15, with 5 bases in between. The CDR3 is 8 amino acids. CDR1 and CDR2 (germline): MNHNS, SASEGT. This entry belongs to a study of graft-versus-host responses after intestinal transplantation. Study-wide results and limits: Those patients showing graft-donor T cell macrochimerism displayed high graft-versus-host to host-versus-graft clonal ratios in allografts. Early after transplant, HvG clones declined as circulating GvH clones peaked.

Sequenced here: unstimulated CD4+ T cells sorted from spleen or lymph node cells, sampled before transplant. This chain uses TRBV6-1 with TRBJ2-3; D is undetermined. The TCR sequence derives from a human donor who was the organ donor for an intestinal transplant. For the CDR3, the DNA is TGTGCCAGCAGTGCGCGATATTTT. Protein product: CASSARYF.